The 30 T cell receptor beta chains below all came from one sample that was sequenced in a study of blood T cell repertoires in COVID-19 (dated by TCRdb to about 2020). Library method: the immunoSEQ multiplex PCR assay. TCRdb took this table from immuneACCESS and kept in-frame rearrangements with V and J called. Such tables lack part of the clones; where checked against another copy, unresolved V genes explain under half of the gap, and the rest is unexplained. Recorded for this sample are about 230,000 clones; over 70% of them occurred a single time. Around 3.7% of the sample lies in the top ten. Sequencing was done on a sample of PBMCs or T cells enriched from blood (not recorded which). The receptors originated from a woman in her twenties or thirties who had been exposed to COVID-19.

This clone was detected once. This chain connects TRBV5-1 to TRBJ2-7, with 11 bases lining up with TRBD1. CDR3 size: 15 residues. V gave up 3 bases and J gave up 7 bases; unmatched junction bases: 9. Germline assignment: CDR1 SGHRS and CDR2 YFSETQ. The CDR3 loop is CASSSPGTGGGEQYF. CDR3 DNA sequence: TGCGCCAGCAGCTCTCCCGGGACAGGGGGTGGAGAGCAGTACTTC.

The V gene is TRBV7-9, the J gene TRBJ2-1; the match to TRBD2 covers 15 bases. The V segment lost 5 bases and the J segment 1 base; nucleotides outside the gene matches: 9. Germline values: CDR1 SEHNR, CDR2 FQNEAQ (reference sequence). The CDR3 is made up of 19 amino acids. The CDR3 protein is CASSPRTSGREESYNEQFF. The CDR3, as DNA: TGTGCCAGCAGCCCGAGGACTAGCGGGAGGGAAGAATCCTACAATGAGCAGTTCTTC.

This chain joins TRBV5-1 and TRBJ2-4; possible D gene TRBD1, 5 bases. The germline gives CDR1 SGHRS, CDR2 YFSETQ. The length of the CDR3 is 15 residues. V shed 0 bases and J shed 8 bases, with 15 bases lying between them. The CDR3 sequence is CASSLESSGSDIQYF. CDR3 nucleotide sequence: TGCGCCAGCAGCTTGGAGAGTTCAGGGTCGGACATTCAGTACTTC. Full variable domain (missing parts from reference TRBV5-1 and TRBJ2-4): KAGVTQTPRYLIKTRGQQVTLSCSPISGHRSVSWYQQTPGQGLQFLFEYFSETQRNKGNFPGRFSGRQFSNSRSEMNVSTLELGDSALYLCASSLESSGSDIQYFGAGTRLSVL.

The rearrangement uses TRBV20-1 and TRBJ2-1; 7 nucleotides match TRBD2. V lost 3 bases to trimming and J lost 1 base; unmatched junction nucleotides: 3. The CDR3 sequence is 14 residues long. Germline-derived CDR1 and CDR2 are DFQATT and SNEGSKA (reference sequence). The CDR3 spells CSASRRESYNEQFF. The CDR3 DNA sequence: TGCAGTGCTAGTAGGCGGGAGTCCTACAATGAGCAGTTCTTC.

This clone was picked up one time. The V gene is TRBV29-1, the J gene TRBJ2-1, with D unresolved. Germline V gene data show CDR1 as SQVTM and CDR2 as ANQGSEA. The CDR3 contains 11 residues. Trimming took off 4 bases at V and 9 bases at J, with 10 bases between the two ends. The CDR3 nucleotides are TGCAGCGTTGGCGAATTTGGTGAGCAGTTCTTC. Its translation: CSVGEFGEQFF.

V and J are TRBV5-5 and TRBJ2-7, with 11 bases matching TRBD1. The germline V gene has CDR1 SGHKS and CDR2 YYEKEE (reference sequence). The CDR3 spans 17 residues. The V and J ends lost 0 bases and 6 bases, in that order; junction bases with no gene match: 11. The CDR3 protein is CASSLALLGQGAFEQYF. The CDR3 DNA is TGTGCCAGCAGCTTGGCCTTACTAGGACAGGGGGCGTTCGAGCAGTACTTC. The variable domain in full, completed from reference TRBV5-5 and TRBJ2-7, reads DAGVTQSPTHLIKTRGQQVTLRCSPISGHKSVSWYQQVLGQGPQFIFQYYEKEERGRGNFPDRFSARQFPNYSSELNVNALLLGDSALYLCASSLALLGQGAFEQYFGPGTRLTVT.

J is TRBJ1-1 and V is TRBV6-1; weak D call: TRBD1 (5 bases). CDR3 length equals 13 residues. V dropped 2 bases and J dropped 7 bases, with 11 bases sitting between them. From germline, CDR1 is MNHNS and CDR2 SASEGT. Written as DNA, the CDR3 is TGTGCCAGCAGTGAAAAGGGGAGGGGTGAAGCTTTCTTT. As protein: CASSEKGRGEAFF.

The rearrangement joins TRBV2 to TRBJ1-3, with 8 bases lining up with TRBD1. The CDR3 contains 22 residues. The V and J ends lost 5 bases and 4 bases, in that order; junction bases with no gene match: 28. The germline gives CDR1 SNHLY, CDR2 FYNNEI. The CDR3 nucleotides are TGTGCCAGCAGTCAGCCAGATCACATCCGGGACAGGTTACTGGATGAGGGAAACACCATATATTTT. It yields the protein CASSQPDHIRDRLLDEGNTIYF. The full variable domain, with the rest looked up from reference TRBV2 and TRBJ1-3, is EPEVTQTPSHQVTQMGQEVILRCVPISNHLYFYWYRQILGQKVEFLVSFYNNEISEKSEIFDDQFSVERPDGSNFTLKIRSTKLEDSAMYFCASSQPDHIRDRLLDEGNTIYFGEGSWLTVV.

The chain is built from TRBV5-1 and TRBJ2-7; D uncertain. The germline V and J ends were trimmed by 6 bases and 3 bases, with 25 bases remaining between them. Germline CDR1 SGHRS, CDR2 YFSETQ. The CDR3 is 17 amino acids. CDR3 sequence: CASTTFIHHLHFYEQYF. The DNA of the CDR3 is TGCGCCAGCACCACATTCATACACCATCTCCATTTCTACGAGCAGTACTTC.

V gene TRBV21-1 combines with J gene TRBJ1-1; TRBD1 was called by the table and not checked on the DNA. TRBV21-1 is a pseudogene locus. The CDR3 consists of 17 residues. CDR3 DNA: TGTGCCAGCAGCAAAGGGCAACGACAGAGTCCTTACACTGAAGCTTTCTTT. Translated, it gives CASSKGQRQSPYTEAFF.

The V call is TRBV29-1, the J call TRBJ2-1, with D possibly matching TRBD2 (5 bases). Trimming removed 4 bases from V and 0 bases from J, with 19 bases in between. Germline V gene lookup returns CDR1 SQVTM and CDR2 ANQGSEA. The CDR3 spans 17 residues. This CDR3 is CSVVPARVLSSYNEQFF. The DNA of the CDR3 is TGCAGCGTTGTGCCAGCGCGGGTCCTGAGCTCCTACAATGAGCAGTTCTTC.

V usage is TRBV10-1 and J usage is TRBJ2-3; a weak D match, TRBD2 (6 bases). CDR1 and CDR2 from the germline V gene are WNHNN and SYGVQD (reference sequence). V was clipped by 0 bases and J by 6 bases, with 13 bases between them. This CDR3 is 15 amino acids long. In nucleotides, the CDR3 is TGCGCCAGCAGTGAGTCCGGGAGCGGTTGGGATACGCAGTATTTT. As protein: CASSESGSGWDTQYF.

This chain connects TRBV7-9 to TRBJ1-4, with TRBD1 identical over 7 bases. V was pared by 0 bases and J by 8 bases, with 9 bases of the junction left unmatched. The CDR3 is 16 amino acids. Germline V gene sequence: CDR1 SEHNR, CDR2 FQNEAQ (reference sequence). CDR3 loop: CASSLAGTGVEEKLFF. Written as DNA, the CDR3 is TGTGCCAGCAGCTTAGCGGGCACAGGGGTTGAGGAAAAACTGTTTTTT.

The rearrangement joins TRBV6-5 to TRBJ1-4; weak D call: TRBD1 (5 bases). V was trimmed by 6 bases and J by 8 bases, leaving 19 bases between them. Germline CDR1 and CDR2: MNHEY and SVGAGI. The CDR3 runs 15 residues. CDR3 region: CASSQELGTWEKLFF. As DNA, the CDR3 is TGTGCCAGCAGCCAAGAGTTAGGGACTTGGGAAAAACTGTTTTTT.

V usage is TRBV5-1 and J usage is TRBJ2-7; a weak D match, TRBD1 (6 bases). Trimming pared 4 bases from V and 4 bases from J, leaving 15 bases between. The germline gives CDR1 SGHRS, CDR2 YFSETQ. CDR3 size: 14 residues. CDR3 nucleotide sequence: TGCGCCAGCAGCCCAAAGTCCGGGACATACGAGCAGTACTTC. Protein sequence: CASSPKSGTYEQYF.

This clone was found a few times. V and J are TRBV21-1 and TRBJ2-7; TRBD1, the table's D call, lacks a check against the DNA. TRBV21-1 represents a pseudogene. CDR3 length equals 17 residues. The CDR3: CASSRQPGHLSSYEQYF. In nucleotides, the CDR3 is TGTGCCAGCAGCAGACAGCCGGGACACCTGAGCTCCTACGAGCAGTACTTC.

This rearrangement joins TRBV12-3 or TRBV12-4 to TRBJ1-6; unclear D gene. Trimming shortened V by 6 bases and J by 6 bases, and 3 bases separated the two germline ends. CDR3 length: 11 amino acids. Here the CDR3 reads CASSLNSPLHF. The CDR3 DNA sequence: TGTGCCAGCAGCCTTAATTCACCCCTCCACTTT.

The gene calls are TRBV4-2 and TRBJ2-1; possibly TRBD2 for D (6 bases). Between the trimmed V and J ends, which lost 4 bases and 0 bases, there was a span of 13 bases. CDR3 length equals 16 residues. Germline assignment: CDR1 LGHNA and CDR2 YNFKEQ. CDR3 in DNA: TGTGCCAGCAGCCTGACTAGAATGAGCTCCTACAATGAGCAGTTCTTC. Its translation is CASSLTRMSSYNEQFF.

This clone was seen only once. The V call is TRBV27, the J call TRBJ1-5; 7 nucleotides agree with TRBD1. The CDR3 covers 14 residues. From germline, CDR1 is MNHEY and CDR2 SMNVEV (reference sequence). Germline trimming cut 6 bases from V and 7 bases from J; bases unmatched to any gene: 9. The chain's CDR3 is CASRTDRVGQPQHF. CDR3 sequence (DNA): TGTGCCAGCAGAACCGACAGGGTTGGACAGCCCCAGCATTTT.

V and J are TRBV19 and TRBJ2-7; D not resolved. The germline CDR1 and CDR2 sequences are LNHDA and SQIVND (reference sequence). Trimming stripped 2 bases from V and 6 bases from J, with 17 bases between. The CDR3 extends over 15 amino acids. The CDR3 sequence: CASSIRSQLPLEQYF. DNA of the CDR3: TGTGCCAGTAGTATAAGGAGTCAGCTTCCTCTCGAGCAGTACTTC.

The count of this clone is one. The identical CDR3 is also encoded by other nucleotide sequences in the sample. The J gene is TRBJ1-1, the V gene TRBV5-1; TRBD1 aligns across 10 bases. The CDR3 loop spans 15 amino acids. CDR1 is SGHRS, CDR2 YFSETQ, per germline. V gave up 3 bases and J gave up 0 bases; unmatched junction bases: 2. The CDR3 here is CASSWDRGMNTEAFF. Written as DNA, the CDR3 is TGCGCCAGCAGCTGGGACAGGGGCATGAACACTGAAGCTTTCTTT.

V is TRBV3-1 (or the pseudogene TRBV3-2) and J is TRBJ1-3; TRBD1 might be the D (5 bases). Trimming removed 0 bases from V and 0 bases from J, with 12 bases in between. The germline V gene has CDR1 LGHDT and CDR2 YNNKEL (reference sequence). This CDR3 is built from 17 residues. This chain's CDR3 is CASSQEEMGLSGNTIYF. The CDR3 nucleotides are TGTGCCAGCAGCCAAGAAGAGATGGGGCTCTCTGGAAACACCATATATTTT.

J is TRBJ1-1 and V is TRBV29-1; 8 nucleotides align to TRBD1. With V trimmed by 2 bases and J by 1 base, 3 bases remained unmatched. The CDR3 runs to 14 residues. Per germline, CDR1 SQVTM and CDR2 ANQGSEA. CDR3 protein: CSVERQGKNTEAFF. The CDR3 DNA is TGCAGCGTTGAAAGACAGGGGAAGAACACTGAAGCTTTCTTT. Full variable domain (remainder filled in from reference TRBV29-1 and TRBJ1-1): SAVISQKPSRDICQRGTSLTIQCQVDSQVTMMFWYRQQPGQSLTLIATANQGSEATYESGFVIDKFPISRPNLTFSTLTVSNMSPEDSSIYLCSVERQGKNTEAFFGQGTRLTVV.

The chain is built from TRBV5-6 and TRBJ2-3; the match to TRBD2 covers 7 bases. This CDR3 has 16 residues. The V and J ends lost 4 bases and 4 bases, in that order; junction bases with no gene match: 12. The germline V gene encodes CDR1 SGHDT and CDR2 YYEEEE. The CDR3 region is CASSPGDYYRADTQYF. CDR3 coding DNA: TGTGCCAGCAGCCCGGGGGACTACTATAGGGCAGATACGCAGTATTTT.

This chain joins TRBV27 and TRBJ2-5; 7 nucleotides match TRBD1. Per the germline V gene, CDR1 is MNHEY and CDR2 is SMNVEV (reference sequence). V shed 10 bases and J 1 base; nucleotides not matched to a gene: 6. The CDR3 consists of 13 residues. CDR3 DNA: TGTGCCACCGACAGGGCCCGCCAAGAGACCCAGTACTTC. It codes for CATDRARQETQYF.

CDR3 nucleotide sequence: TGTGCCAGCAAAGGTGTGAGGGGCGGGAGCGGTAAGAGCTCCTACAATGAGCAGTTCTTC. Translated, it gives CASKGVRGGSGKSSYNEQFF. The J gene is TRBJ2-1, the V gene TRBV21-1; TRBD2, the D gene given by the table, was not confirmed from the DNA. TRBV21-1 is classified as a pseudogene. The CDR3 runs to 20 residues.

The V and J genes are TRBV29-1 and TRBJ1-1, with TRBD1 identical over 8 bases. The CDR3 extends over 14 amino acids. Germline CDR1 SQVTM, CDR2 ANQGSEA. V lost 4 bases, J lost 0 bases, and 4 bases stayed unmatched. For the CDR3, the DNA is TGCAGCGTTGCTAGGACAGGGATGAACACTGAAGCTTTCTTT. Encoded protein: CSVARTGMNTEAFF.

V and J are TRBV30 and TRBJ1-5, with D hard to call. The V end was cut by 4 bases, the J end by 2 bases, with 12 bases between. Germline V gene lookup returns CDR1 GTSNPN and CDR2 SVGIG (reference sequence). This CDR3 contains 14 residues. The chain's CDR3 is CAWTPEGGNQPQHF. CDR3 DNA sequence: TGTGCCTGGACCCCAGAGGGAGGCAATCAGCCCCAGCATTTT.

This sequence joins TRBV9 and TRBJ2-3, with D perhaps matching TRBD2 (5 bases). CDR1 and CDR2 from the germline V gene are SGDLS and YYNGEE. The CDR3 is 14 amino acids. V lost 6 bases and J lost 6, with 17 bases in between. CDR3: CASTDNNAGDTQYF. The CDR3 DNA follows: TGTGCCAGCACAGATAATAATGCGGGTGATACGCAGTATTTT. The whole variable domain, filled in from reference TRBV9 and TRBJ2-3, reads DSGVTQTPKHLITATGQRVTLRCSPRSGDLSVYWYQQSLDQGLQFLIQYYNGEERAKGNILERFSAQQFPDLHSELNLSSLELGDSALYFCASTDNNAGDTQYFGPGTRLTVL.

V usage is TRBV27 and J usage is TRBJ2-1, with D uncertain. Germline-derived CDR1 and CDR2 are MNHEY and SMNVEV (reference sequence). The CDR3 extends over 10 amino acids. V lost 8 bases and J 7 bases, leaving 6 bases between the germline ends. In DNA form, the CDR3 reads TGTGCCAGCCGAGGAAATGAGCAGTTCTTC. It is translated as CASRGNEQFF.